These 23 T cell receptor beta chains came from one sample sequenced in a study of blood T cell repertoires in COVID-19. The assay was immunoSEQ multiplex PCR, and TCRdb's table has in-frame clones only and misses some. The sample yields 75,000 to 85,000 clones, over 75% seen once. Sequencing was carried out using peripheral blood. The receptors were sampled from a human donor in a cohort sampled during active COVID-19.

The chain employs TRBV6-6 and TRBJ1-2, with TRBD1 matching 8 bases. The CDR3 has 14 amino acids. The ends lost 2 bases at V and 6 bases at J; junction bases unmatched: 5. CDR1 and CDR2 from the germline V gene are MNHNY and SVGAGI (reference sequence). In DNA form, the CDR3 reads TGTGCCAGCAGTTACAGGGACAGGTACGATGGCTACACCTTC. Its translation is CASSYRDRYDGYTF.

The gene calls are TRBV4-2 and TRBJ1-5; a possible D gene is TRBD1 (6 bases). Germline V CDR1 and CDR2: LGHNA, YNFKEQ. Deletions cut 4 bases from V and 1 base from J, with 20 bases between. The CDR3 is made up of 18 amino acids. The CDR3 here is CASSRFRTGIGSNQPQHF. The CDR3 DNA follows: TGTGCCAGCAGCCGTTTTCGAACAGGGATTGGGAGCAATCAGCCCCAGCATTTT.

V is TRBV7-3 and J is TRBJ2-3; D is uncertain. With 5 bases removed from V and 1 base from J, the gap between germline ends came to 10 bases. Germline CDR1 is SGHTA and CDR2 is FQGTGA. This CDR3 has 14 residues. CDR3 sequence: CASSANMGTDTQYF. CDR3 nucleotides: TGTGCCAGCAGCGCAAACATGGGCACAGATACGCAGTATTTT.

The chain recombines TRBV18 with TRBJ1-2; D gene uncertain. This CDR3 has 13 residues. Germline CDR1 and CDR2: KGHSH and LQKENI. Deletions cut 0 bases from V and 7 bases from J, with 9 bases between. The CDR3 nucleotides read TGTGCCAGCTCACCACCCGGCGCGGCTGGCTACACCTTC. Translated: CASSPPGAAGYTF.

The J gene is TRBJ2-7, the V gene TRBV5-1; 10 bases are a match to TRBD2. Losses at the gene ends were 4 bases for V and 3 bases for J; bases not matched to a gene: 4. The CDR3 runs 14 residues. Germline V gene lookup returns CDR1 SGHRS and CDR2 YFSETQ. The CDR3 nucleotides read TGCGCCAGCAGCCCCACTAGCGGGAACTACGAGCAGTACTTC. Translated: CASSPTSGNYEQYF.

This rearrangement joins TRBV25-1 to TRBJ1-3; 9 bases are a match to TRBD1. The length of the CDR3 is 15 residues. Germline V gene sequence: CDR1 MGHDK, CDR2 SYGVNS. The ends lost 3 bases at V and 1 base at J; junction bases unmatched: 1. The CDR3 here is CASSDDRGSGNTIYF. The CDR3 DNA sequence: TGTGCCAGCAGTGACGACAGGGGGTCTGGAAACACCATATATTTT.

The genes are TRBV6-7 and TRBJ2-7; 8 nucleotides align to TRBD2. TRBV6-7 is marked as an open reading frame, function uncertain. This CDR3 region has 15 residues. The trim removed 5 bases at V and 5 bases at J, leaving 11 bases unmatched. Written as DNA, the CDR3 is TGTGCCAGCAGTACGCGGGGGGTGATGGTAAACGAGCAGTACTTC. Its translation: CASSTRGVMVNEQYF.

This clone came up a few times. The chain links TRBV6-5 to TRBJ2-2; tentatively, D is TRBD2 (5 bases). This CDR3 contains 12 residues. Trimming removed 8 bases from V and 5 bases from J, with 9 bases in between. Germline V gene sequence: CDR1 MNHEY, CDR2 SVGAGI. CDR3 amino acids: CASWRGTGELFF. CDR3 nucleotides: TGTGCCAGCTGGAGAGGGACCGGGGAGCTGTTTTTT.

The chain recombines TRBV7-2 with TRBJ1-2; D perhaps matches TRBD1 (5 bases). The CDR3 is 13 amino acids. Germline V gene sequence: CDR1 SGHTA, CDR2 FQGNSA. Trimming left V 5 bases short and J 4 bases short, with 11 bases between. The CDR3 sequence is CASSPQGSYGYTF. CDR3 DNA: TGTGCCAGCAGCCCCCAGGGTAGCTATGGCTACACCTTC.

CDR3 DNA: TGTGCCAGCAGCTTGGACAGAAACACTGAAGCTTTCTTT. Translation gives CASSLDRNTEAFF. The V gene is TRBV5-5, the J gene TRBJ1-1; no definite D call. CDR1 and CDR2 from the germline V gene are SGHKS and YYEKEE (reference sequence). V shed 0 bases and J shed 2 bases, with 5 bases lying between them. CDR3 length: 13 amino acids.

This chain connects TRBV28 to TRBJ2-7; D possibly corresponds to TRBD2 (7 bases). The CDR3 length is 15 residues. Trimming left V 6 bases short and J 3 bases short, with 18 bases between. Germline values: CDR1 MDHEN, CDR2 SYDVKM. CDR3 amino acids: CASSPPGGGSYEQYF. In nucleotides, the CDR3 is TGTGCCAGCAGCCCTCCCGGCGGGGGCAGCTACGAGCAGTACTTC.

This rearrangement joins TRBV27 to TRBJ2-7, with TRBD2 identical over 7 bases. The CDR3 has 14 amino acids. V trimming: 4 bases; J trimming: 4 bases; junction bases outside the gene matches: 7. Looked up from germline, CDR1 is MNHEY and CDR2 is SMNVEV (reference sequence). The CDR3 DNA reads as TGTGCCAGCAGTTCCCTTAGCGGGTCATACGAGCAGTACTTC. Protein: CASSSLSGSYEQYF.

The chain has TRBV5-4 and TRBJ2-5; TRBD1 agrees at 8 bases. Germline V gives CDR1 SGHNT, CDR2 YYREEE (reference sequence). J gave up 4 bases and V 4 bases, and 9 bases lay outside the gene matches. This CDR3 is built from 15 residues. The DNA for the CDR3 is TGTGCCAGCAGCAACAAAGGACAGGGCCGAGAGACCCAGTACTTC. This gives the protein CASSNKGQGRETQYF.

This clone has only one observation. This chain connects TRBV13 to TRBJ2-1; 12 bases are a match to TRBD2. Germline CDR1 is PRHDT and CDR2 is FYEKMQ (reference sequence). The CDR3 is 16 amino acids. Trimming removed 0 bases from V and 7 bases from J; junction bases left unmatched: 4. The CDR3 DNA follows: TGTGCCAGCAGCTTAGGCCGACTAGCGGGAGCTAATGAGCAGTTCTTC. Translating it yields CASSLGRLAGANEQFF.

J is TRBJ1-2 and V is TRBV10-3; 7 bases agree with TRBD1. Germline trimming cut 11 bases from V and 4 bases from J; bases unmatched to any gene: 16. Germline lookup yields CDR1 ENHRY and CDR2 SYGVKD. The CDR3 sequence is 15 residues long. CDR3 DNA: TGTGCCGCGCGGAGGGACAGTGGGAGTGCCTATGGCTACACCTTC. Translated: CAARRDSGSAYGYTF.

The chain recombines TRBV6-5 with TRBJ1-3, with D perhaps TRBD1 (6 bases). The CDR3 runs 15 residues. From germline, CDR1 is MNHEY and CDR2 SVGAGI. Trimming took off 6 bases at V and 1 base at J, with 13 bases between the two ends. The CDR3: CASRAQGISGNTIYF. CDR3 DNA: TGTGCCAGCAGGGCCCAGGGGATTTCTGGAAACACCATATATTTT.

The chain carries TRBV7-8 and TRBJ1-1; no definite D call. V was pared by 5 bases and J by 1 base, with 8 bases between. From germline, CDR1 is SGHVS and CDR2 FQNEAQ. The CDR3 consists of 13 residues. The CDR3 is CASSVTRNTEAFF. In DNA, the CDR3 is TGTGCCAGCAGCGTAACAAGGAACACTGAAGCTTTCTTT.

The chain has TRBV19 and TRBJ1-4; possibly TRBD1 for D (6 bases). This CDR3 is 16 amino acids long. The germline V and J ends were trimmed by 4 bases and 6 bases, with 18 bases remaining between them. Germline V lookup: CDR1 LNHDA, CDR2 SQIVND (reference sequence). CDR3 sequence reads: CASSTGQHRADEKLFF. As DNA, the CDR3 is TGTGCCAGTAGTACCGGACAGCACAGGGCCGATGAAAAACTGTTTTTT.

The chain employs TRBV7-9 and TRBJ2-5; D ambiguous. The CDR3 has 13 residues. V was pared by 8 bases and J by 7 bases, with 17 bases between. Germline CDR1 and CDR2: SEHNR and FQNEAQ (reference sequence). The CDR3, as DNA: TGTGCCAGCCAACGAGATACGCACGGGACCCAGTACTTC. It encodes CASQRDTHGTQYF.

The gene calls are TRBV27 and TRBJ2-7, with D maybe TRBD1 (5 bases). Germline V gene sequence: CDR1 MNHEY, CDR2 SMNVEV (reference sequence). Deletions cut 5 bases from V and 4 bases from J, with 18 bases between. This CDR3 has 15 residues. Here the CDR3 DNA reads TGTGCCAGCAGTGTAGACAGCCTAGGCAATTACGAGCAGTACTTC. Protein sequence: CASSVDSLGNYEQYF.

This chain links TRBV11-3 with TRBJ2-1; tentative D call: TRBD1 (5 bases). From germline, CDR1 is SGHNT and CDR2 YENEEA. The CDR3 extends over 11 amino acids. V lost 8 bases and J lost 6, with 8 bases in between. The CDR3: CASSRVNEQFF. The CDR3 bases are TGTGCCAGCTCCAGGGTCAATGAGCAGTTCTTC.

This clone was detected only a few times. V and J are TRBV15 and TRBJ1-1; D possibly corresponds to TRBD1 (5 bases). The ends were cut back, 0 bases at V and 1 base at J, with 15 bases in the middle. Germline CDR1 reads LNHNV; CDR2 reads YYDKDF (reference sequence). The CDR3 is made up of 17 amino acids. The CDR3 sequence: CATSRDWGEGKNTEAFF. CDR3 coding DNA: TGTGCCACCAGCAGAGATTGGGGCGAAGGGAAGAACACTGAAGCTTTCTTT.

The rearrangement joins TRBV10-3 to TRBJ1-1; 7 nucleotides match TRBD1. Germline-derived CDR1 and CDR2 are ENHRY and SYGVKD. V was clipped by 3 bases and J by 5 bases; unmatched bases: 6. The CDR3 runs to 14 residues. The CDR3: CAISDRTGGTEAFF. The CDR3 coding sequence is TGTGCCATCAGTGACCGGACAGGAGGGACTGAAGCTTTCTTT.